This note documents a single TCR beta chain sequence. Mismatch with germline at one junction end may stem from a read error. TCRdb ran MiXCR on the RACE reads and lists one entry per CDR3 protein. The sample holds 40,000 to 60,000 distinct CDR3 sequences, 8% to 9.5% seen once. The sample is drawn from a study of human T cells and chemical hapten exposure. The CDR3 is made up of 13 amino acids. Per germline, CDR1 LGHDT and CDR2 YNNKEL (reference sequence). Regarding time point: patch test 1, 2 weeks after DPC sensitization. The treatment was: therapeutic diphenylcyclopropenone sensitization with weekly scalp DPC.

The chain couples TRBV3-1 to TRBJ2-1; D remains ambiguous. This receptor was obtained from a woman in her fifties or sixties with alopecia areata. Some clones in this sample may be carry-over from other donors' samples. The sample was whole blood, taken in connection with sensitization to the hapten diphenylcyclopropenone (DPC). The CDR3 DNA follows: TGTGCCAACAGCCAAGCCCCCTACAATGAGCAGTTCTTC. Amino acid sequence: CANSQAPYNEQFF.